This entry concerns a single TCR beta chain. CDR3 length: 15 residues. CDR1 is MNHNY, CDR2 SVGAGI, per germline (reference sequence). Losses at the gene ends were 6 bases for V and 5 bases for J; bases not matched to a gene: 7. The data stem from a study of blood T cell repertoires in COVID-19. Study background: Samples came from the United States, Italy and Spain, spanning acute and convalescent COVID-19. PBMCs, B-cell-depleted T cells, or T cells provided the cDNA or gDNA that made up the material.

As processed by the authors: By means of reference gene primer amplification, nucleated cell counts were estimated. The table came from immunoSEQ multiplex PCR; TCRdb's copy has only in-frame clones and leaves some out. V and J calls and clone size are copied from that table; D and trimming were computed from the DNA. The sample holds approximately 160,000 clones, around 84% seen once. Sequenced input: peripheral blood. This receptor was identified in an elderly woman with acute or convalescent COVID-19. The chain employs TRBV6-6 and TRBJ2-3; 11 nucleotides agree with TRBD2. The CDR3 sequence is CASSGRLAGQDTQYF. The CDR3 coding sequence is TGTGCCAGCAGCGGAAGACTAGCGGGACAAGATACGCAGTATTTT.